This T cell receptor (beta chain) was identified during a study of Ad26.COV2.S vaccination and SARS-CoV-2 variants. A word on this clone: Its antigen is still unknown.

Study results and limitations: Higher spike-specific TCR breadth was found in vaccine recipients than in placebo recipients. Spike-specific responses of CD8+ and CD4+ T cells were reported to display substantial breadth after vaccination.

Treatment here: approximately 18 received Ad26.COV2.S at low or high dose, single or two shots; 5 received placebo; per-sample allocation not given. Each sample was drawn 63 days after the first injection (of vaccine or placebo). The CDR3 has 16 amino acids. The germline V and J ends were trimmed by 3 bases and 0 bases, with 9 bases remaining between them. The germline gives CDR1 SNHLY, CDR2 FYNNEI. The data were produced by immunoSEQ multiplex PCR, yet TCRdb's version contains in-frame clones alone and is incomplete. Of 360,000 or so clones in the sample, around 89% were seen once. V usage is TRBV2 and J usage is TRBJ1-6; D possibly corresponds to TRBD1 (5 bases). The sequencing here drew on peripheral blood, taken in a trial of Ad26.COV2.S vaccine versus placebo. The TCR sequence derives from a person between 18 and 65 years old who received the Ad26.COV2.S COVID-19 vaccine or a placebo. The CDR3 spells CASSEAGSSYNSPLHF. The CDR3, as DNA: TGTGCCAGCAGTGAGGCAGGGAGCTCCTATAATTCACCCCTCCACTTT.